This TCR beta chain was identified during a study of T cells in Graves' hyperthyroidism and ophthalmopathy (dated by TCRdb to the late 2010s). In the study overall: Peripheral blood was sampled at the time of initial diagnosis, prior to any treatment. Thyroid tissue and blood T-cell repertoires from several Graves' hyperthyroidism patients were also compared in the study. Whether ophthalmopathy could be predicted prospectively was tested in an independent validation cohort made up of 18 hyperthyroidism patients plus 17 patients who later progressed to ophthalmopathy. Once sampling was done, hyperthyroidism patients were given methimazole at a starting dose of 30 mg daily, whereas ophthalmopathy patients were given high-dose intravenous methylprednisolone. The roughly 94 discovery patients were randomly divided into training and test sets at a 7:3 ratio. The paper describes TCR Vbeta CDR3 sequencing of 135 peripheral blood samples, made up of under 50 ophthalmopathy patients, some 80 hyperthyroidism patients and about 17 progressor patients. TCR V-J signatures able to tell the groups apart were searched for in a discovery cohort of 90 to 100 patients, of whom around 43 had Graves' ophthalmopathy and 57 had stable Graves' hyperthyroidism. The full study reports these points: In validation, the model predicted progression to ophthalmopathy a median of around 6.5 months before onset, with about 67% sensitivity and around 76% specificity. No statistical method was used to set the sample size in advance, and investigators knew the group allocation. Most expanded thyroid clonotypes (frequency above 0.001) were also found in blood, which suggests that blood repertoires may mirror thyroid immune responses. A 13 V-J signature model separated ophthalmopathy from stable hyperthyroidism, with about 90% sensitivity and 81.08% specificity in cross-validation and 80%/75% in testing.

The germline V gene gives CDR1 as KGHDR and CDR2 as SFDVKD. V is clipped by 5 bases and J by 6 bases, and the sequence between their germline boundaries is 17 bases long. The CDR3 contains 15 residues, cysteine and phenylalanine counted. Just the 45-base CDR3 DNA is kept, in frame starting at base 1. In this sample, this clonotype turned up many times. It lacks a known antigen. Per-nucleotide qualities are absent, and no much larger clonotype sits a single base away. Hyperthyroidism patients were newly diagnosed, had a disease duration of under 2 months, and were aged 18 to 65 years. Exclusion was applied to patients with uncontrolled infections, other autoimmune diseases, pregnancy or lactation. Diagnoses relied on clinical symptoms, serum thyroxine and TRAb, thyroid ultrasound and orbital computed tomography. Blood from progressor patients was drawn when they were first diagnosed with hyperthyroidism, before any ophthalmopathy symptoms appeared. PBMCs were isolated from about 10 ml of fresh peripheral blood by Ficoll-Paque density gradient centrifugation. Progressor patients were defined as those initially diagnosed with Graves' hyperthyroidism in whom ophthalmopathy developed during follow-up. Total RNA was extracted with Trizol reagent, and quality was checked on an Agilent 2100 Bioanalyzer.

TCR beta CDR3 regions were amplified from RNA transcripts. A first-round RT-PCR of the TCR CDR3 used the HTBI primer set with the Qiagen OneStep RT-PCR kit. The libraries were constructed in a second round of multiplex PCR and then size-selected and purified. Paired-end sequencing of the libraries was performed with 100 bp reads on an Illumina HiSeq2000. Processing in the source paper ran as follows. SOAPnuke was used to process the raw data, throwing out any read that contained adapters or uncalled bases, had a mean Phred below 15, or lacked an exact constant-primer or identifier match. High-quality paired reads were merged with COPE v1.2.5, and unique nucleotide sequences were defined as clonotypes. MiTCR v1.1 was used to align clonotypes to the IMGT TRBV, TRBD and TRBJ reference segments. The analysis was restricted to V-J combinations with a frequency above 0.0001, which together covered 99% to 99.2% of the repertoires. A TCS score was defined as the ratio between F50 (clonal expansion) and ExV (chaos), using BLOSUM62-based TCRdist between CDR3 peptides within each V-J. Welch's t-statistics and random forest reduced just over 500 V-J features to 13, which were used in a naive Bayes classifier (R e1071). TCRdb itself trimmed the public reads at Q25 with fastp, ran MiXCR and retained productive beta chains. Rows with a matching CDR3 protein are joined into one entry that keeps the most common DNA and genes. The V and J calls reflect TCRdb's pipeline rather than the authors' work. For this sample there are some 270,000 distinct CDR3 sequences; about an eighth appear just once. The ten biggest clones cover approximately 7.8% of the sample.

The sequence derives from a woman aged 25-40 years with Graves' hyperthyroidism that later progressed to Graves' ophthalmopathy. Sequenced: blood. The chain employs TRBV24-1 and TRBJ2-3; a weak D assignment points to TRBD2 (5 bases agree). The CDR3 is CATSARAGPRDTQYF. The DNA is as follows: TGTGCCACCAGTGCGCGGGCGGGCCCAAGGGATACGCAGTATTTT.